These T cell receptor beta chains were read from a single sample in a study of identical twins. TCRdb re-derived calls from the 5' RACE reads in MiXCR, one entry per CDR3 protein. The sample has 1,800,000 or so distinct CDR3 sequences; 32% are singletons. What was sequenced was cord blood. Receptor source: a newborn girl in good health. Each CDR3 is given with its conserved first and last residue. Each record gives: clone size, J gene, D gene, V gene, CDR3 DNA, CDR3 protein. The D gene is left open where the match is weak. A clone size is listed for some rows: how often the clone was seen (once, few, many), or a class if it is expanded.

few | TRBJ2-3 | . | TRBV6-6 | TGTGCCAGCCGCCAAGGTCAGGGTACAGATACGCAGTATTTT | CASRQGQGTDTQYF
. | TRBJ2-7 | . | TRBV21-1 | TGTGCCAGCAGCAAAGAGGCTAGCGGGAGAAGGAACGAGCAGTACTTC | CASSKEASGRRNEQYF
few | TRBJ2-7 | . | TRBV5-1 | TGCGCCAGCAGCTTGGGGACAGCTTCGGAATACGAGCAGTACTTC | CASSLGTASEYEQYF
few | TRBJ1-4 | . | TRBV20-1 | TGCAGTGCTAGAGATGGAGGGTCTAATGAAAAACTGTTTTTT | CSARDGGSNEKLFF
many | TRBJ2-3 | . | TRBV29-1 | TGCAGCGTTGTTTTGCCCAGCACAGATACGCAGTATTTT | CSVVLPSTDTQYF
few | TRBJ1-4 | . | TRBV6-6 | TGTGCCAGCAGTTACCGGGTCAGGGGAGGCCATGAAAAACTGTTTTTT | CASSYRVRGGHEKLFF
many | TRBJ2-7 | TRBD2 | TRBV29-1 | TGCAGCGTCGATAGCGGGAGTTGGGACGAGCAGTACTTC | CSVDSGSWDEQYF
. | TRBJ1-6 | . | TRBV2 | TGTGCCAGCGGGAGACAAATTTATAATTCACCCCTCCACTTT | CASGRQIYNSPLHF
few | TRBJ2-7 | TRBD2 | TRBV27 | TGTGCCAGCAGTTTGAATCTAGCGGCCTACTCCTACAATGAGCAGTACTTC | CASSLNLAAYSYNEQYF
few | TRBJ2-5 | . | TRBV6-6 | TGTGCCAGCACCTTGGGTCCTAAAATATGGGAGACCCAGTACTTC | CASTLGPKIWETQYF
. | TRBJ2-5 | . | TRBV6-5 | TGTGCCAGCAGTCAGCAGGGATCCAGTGAGCAGTACTTC | CASSQQGSSEQYF
few | TRBJ1-2 | TRBD1 | TRBV5-1 | TGCGCCAGCAGCCCCACAGGGGGAGGAGATGGCTACACCTTC | CASSPTGGGDGYTF
few | TRBJ2-2 | . | TRBV5-1 | TGCGCCAGCAGCCGAGACAGGTCCCTCTTCACCGGGGAGCTGTTTTTT | CASSRDRSLFTGELFF
. | TRBJ1-4 | . | TRBV30 | TGTGCCTGGAGTGTAGCCGGGACATATAATGAAAAACTGTTTTTT | CAWSVAGTYNEKLFF
. | TRBJ2-5 | TRBD2 | TRBV20-1 | TGCAGTGCTGGACTAGCGGGAGGGCTCTGGGAAGAGACCCAGTACTTC | CSAGLAGGLWEETQYF
. | TRBJ2-1 | . | TRBV29-1 | TGCAGCGGTGAAGGACACTCCTACAATGAGCAGTTCTTC | CSGEGHSYNEQFF
few | TRBJ1-2 | TRBD1 | TRBV29-1 | TGCAGCGGGGACAGCTTGAGAGGCTACACCTTC | CSGDSLRGYTF
few | TRBJ1-4 | . | TRBV5-1 | TGCGCCAGCAGCTTGGAATCGGCCGGGAACGAAAAACTGTTTTTT | CASSLESAGNEKLFF
. | TRBJ2-7 | . | TRBV7-2 | TGTGCCAGCAGCTTAGGAGAGGGTCGGATTTACGAGCAGTACTTC | CASSLGEGRIYEQYF
. | TRBJ2-3 | . | TRBV20-1 | TGCAGTGCTAGCTGCGGGGGCACAGATGCGCAGTATTTT | CSASCGGTDAQYF
few | TRBJ2-7 | . | TRBV2 | TGTGCCAGCGGGGTGCTCAACTACAATGAGCAGTACTTC | CASGVLNYNEQYF
. | TRBJ1-5 | . | TRBV27 | TGTGCCAGCAGTTTCCAGGACGGCAATCAGCCCCAGCATTTT | CASSFQDGNQPQHF
. | TRBJ1-6 | TRBD1 | TRBV6-6 | TGTGCCAGCAGTTACCAGGACAGGCGGGGTTCACCCCTCCACTTT | CASSYQDRRGSPLHF
. | TRBJ2-3 | TRBD2 | TRBV24-1 | TGTGCCACCAGTGGAGGCGGGGGTTCAGATACGCAGTATTTT | CATSGGGGSDTQYF
. | TRBJ1-2 | . | TRBV3-1 | TGTGCCAGCAGCCAAGGGGGCCAGGGGAGCTATGGCTACACCTTC | CASSQGGQGSYGYTF
. | TRBJ1-1 | . | TRBV29-1 | TGCAGCGCGAGCTACACTGAAGCTTTCTTT | CSASYTEAFF
many | TRBJ1-2 | . | TRBV7-9 | TGTGCCAGCAGCTTACCGGCGGCAGGGACGATGAGCTACACCTTC | CASSLPAAGTMSYTF
few | TRBJ2-1 | . | TRBV11-2 | TGTGCCAGCAGCTCGTATTGGGGACCTAAGGCGGGGACCTACAATGAGCAGTTCTTC | CASSSYWGPKAGTYNEQFF
. | TRBJ2-2 | . | TRBV5-5 | TGTGCCAGCAGCCTAATATTCACCGGGGAGCTGTTTTTT | CASSLIFTGELFF
. | TRBJ1-2 | . | TRBV20-1 | TGCAGTGCTAGAGGGGGGGAGGGTTCGAACTATGGCTACACCTTC | CSARGGEGSNYGYTF
. | TRBJ2-1 | TRBD2 | TRBV5-1 | TGCGCCGGCAGCTTCGGTCTAGCGGGGGTCAATGAGCAGTTCTTC | CAGSFGLAGVNEQFF
few | TRBJ2-7 | TRBD2 | TRBV20-1 | TGCAGTGCTAGAGTCGGGACTAGCGGGAACAATGAGCAGTACTTC | CSARVGTSGNNEQYF
. | TRBJ2-6 | . | TRBV29-1 | TGCAGCGTTGATGGCTCTGGGGCCAACGTCCTGACTTTC | CSVDGSGANVLTF
. | TRBJ2-3 | . | TRBV7-2 | TGTGCCAGCAGCTTAAGACACCATAGCACAGATACGCAGTATTTT | CASSLRHHSTDTQYF
few | TRBJ1-1 | . | TRBV2 | TGTGCCAGCAGTGAAATGGGGAACACTGAAGCTTTCTTT | CASSEMGNTEAFF
few | TRBJ1-1 | . | TRBV29-1 | TGCAGCGTTGGGGGGGAGGGGATTATGAGTGAAGCTTTCTTT | CSVGGEGIMSEAFF
few | TRBJ2-7 | . | TRBV11-2 | TGTGCCAGCAGCTCACCCGAGGGCTCCTACGAGCAGTACTTC | CASSSPEGSYEQYF
. | TRBJ2-7 | . | TRBV5-1 | TGCGCCAGCAGTGCGAGGGGCAGCGACGAGCAGTACTTC | CASSARGSDEQYF
. | TRBJ2-3 | . | TRBV27 | TGTGCCAGCAGCCCATCTCCCCCCACAGATACGCAGTATTTT | CASSPSPPTDTQYF